This is a list of T cell receptor beta chains from one sample in a study of regulatory T cells in long-lasting Graves disease. TCRdb re-derived calls from the multiplex PCR reads in MiXCR, one entry per CDR3 protein. Here the sample spans 420,000 or so distinct CDR3 sequences, about 16% being singletons. These data were also filed under a second study, of T cells in Graves' hyperthyroidism and ophthalmopathy.

Sequences were derived from peripheral blood mononuclear cells (PBMCs), sampled at new diagnosis, from a patient treated with antithyroid drugs. These TCRs come from a young woman with Graves disease. Both conserved end residues are part of each CDR3. D genes are given only for firm matches. Clone size is shown for a subset of rows, as once, few, many or a class of expanded clone.

>NA|once|14|TRBJ1-5|TRBV28
CASRTGHGNQPQHF
TGTGCCAGCCGCACGGGACATGGCAATCAGCCCCAGCATTTT
>NA|many|19|TRBJ2-1|TRBV5-1
CASSFGTPKGDRRYNEQFF
TGCGCCAGCAGCTTCGGGACACCGAAGGGGGACCGAAGGTACAATGAGCAGTTCTTC
>TRBD1|NA|14|TRBJ2-7|TRBV5-1
CASSMGQGAHEQYF
TGCGCCAGCAGCATGGGACAGGGGGCCCACGAGCAGTACTTC
>TRBD2|NA|15|TRBJ2-7|TRBV18
CASSSTSGIQYEQYF
TGTGCCAGCTCGTCGACTAGCGGGATACAGTACGAGCAGTACTTC
>NA|many|15|TRBJ2-1|TRBV18
CASSPRASVDNEQFF
TGTGCCAGCTCACCACGGGCTAGCGTCGACAATGAGCAGTTCTTC
>TRBD2|many|15|TRBJ2-7|TRBV30
CAWREVAGGSDEQYF
TGTGCCTGGAGAGAGGTAGCGGGAGGGTCGGACGAGCAGTACTTC
>NA|many|17|TRBJ2-7|TRBV7-8
CASSLVGTNILSYEQYF
TGTGCCAGCAGCTTAGTGGGGACAAATATCCTCTCCTACGAGCAGTACTTC
>NA|NA|13|TRBJ1-1|TRBV10-1
CASSEQLNTEAFF
TGCGCCAGCAGTGAGCAGTTGAACACTGAAGCTTTCTTT
>NA|few|14|TRBJ2-3|TRBV27
CASTPRGPTDTQYF
TGTGCCAGCACCCCAAGGGGCCCCACAGATACGCAGTATTTT
>TRBD2|many|15|TRBJ2-2|TRBV7-2
CASSLEGLAGGELFF
TGTGCCAGCAGCTTAGAGGGACTAGCGGGCGGGGAGCTGTTTTTT
>NA|many|14|TRBJ2-3|TRBV2
CASSPLRGTDTQYF
TGTGCCAGCAGTCCCCTTCGGGGCACAGATACGCAGTATTTT
>NA|many|13|TRBJ2-3|TRBV20-1
CSAISGKGDTQYF
TGCAGTGCTATTAGCGGTAAAGGGGATACGCAGTATTTT
>NA|NA|14|TRBJ1-6|TRBV6-1
CASTTRQGSSPLHF
TGTGCCAGCACCACCCGGCAGGGGAGCTCACCCCTCCACTTT
>TRBD2|many|14|TRBJ2-5|TRBV11-2
CASSLAGEAETQYF
TGTGCCAGCAGCCTAGCGGGAGAAGCGGAGACCCAGTACTTC
>NA|NA|16|TRBJ1-1|TRBV20-1
CSARDSLQRFGLEAFF
TGCAGTGCTAGAGATTCCCTACAGAGGTTTGGTTTGGAAGCTTTCTTT
>TRBD2|many|16|TRBJ2-1|TRBV7-2
CASSPSVAGLDNEQFF
TGTGCCAGCAGCCCTTCCGTAGCGGGATTGGACAATGAGCAGTTCTTC
>NA|many|15|TRBJ1-1|TRBV11-2
CASSLYSTQAAEAFF
TGTGCCAGCAGCTTATATTCCACACAGGCCGCTGAAGCTTTCTTT
>NA|few|20|TRBJ1-4|TRBV7-2
CASSLVSPVRLAATNEKLFF
TGTGCCAGCAGTTTAGTTTCCCCCGTAAGACTGGCGGCAACTAATGAAAAACTGTTTTTT
>NA|NA|15|TRBJ1-6|TRBV5-1
CASSLAGGYNSPLHF
TGCGCCAGCAGCCTCGCCGGGGGCTATAATTCACCCCTCCACTTT
>NA|many|13|TRBJ2-5|TRBV7-3
CASSSDRLETQYF
TGTGCCAGCAGCTCCGACAGGTTGGAGACCCAGTACTTC
>NA|NA|16|TRBJ2-2|TRBV14
CASSQEGSWRSGELFF
TGTGCCAGCAGCCAAGAGGGGAGTTGGCGTTCCGGGGAGCTGTTTTTT
>TRBD1|many|16|TRBJ1-1|TRBV12-3/TRBV12-4
CASSFEAGGLNTEAFF
TGTGCCAGCAGTTTTGAGGCAGGGGGATTGAACACTGAAGCTTTCTTT
>TRBD2|NA|16|TRBJ2-7|TRBV7-9
CASTPLWGTSSYEQYF
TGTGCCAGCACCCCCCTCTGGGGGACTAGTTCCTACGAGCAGTACTTC
>NA|NA|13|TRBJ1-6|TRBV28
CAFSRGNNSPLHF
TGTGCCTTTTCGCGGGGCAATAATTCACCCCTCCACTTT
>NA|NA|13|TRBJ1-5|TRBV20-1
CSARGSINQPQHF
TGCAGTGCTAGGGGCAGCATCAATCAGCCCCAGCATTTT
>TRBD1|NA|17|TRBJ1-4|TRBV29-1
CSVDRDRQRRTNEKLFF
TGCAGCGTTGATAGGGACAGGCAAAGGAGGACTAATGAAAAACTGTTTTTT
>TRBD2|NA|17|TRBJ2-1|TRBV7-3
CASSLSPGLASRPEQFF
TGTGCCAGCAGCTTATCCCCGGGACTAGCATCCCGACCCGAGCAGTTCTTC
>NA|many|15|TRBJ1-1|TRBV18
CASSANLQGNTEAFF
TGTGCCAGCTCAGCTAATTTACAGGGGAACACTGAAGCTTTCTTT
>TRBD2|many|17|TRBJ2-1|TRBV20-1
CSARTLAGGPLYNEQFF
TGCAGTGCTAGAACCCTAGCGGGAGGGCCCCTATACAATGAGCAGTTCTTC
>NA|many|13|TRBJ2-1|TRBV28
CASGGRVYNEQFF
TGTGCCAGCGGCGGGCGCGTATACAATGAGCAGTTCTTC
>NA|NA|18|TRBJ2-1|TRBV4-1
CASSQVDPTQAIYNEQFF
TGCGCCAGCAGCCAAGTAGACCCAACACAGGCAATATACAATGAGCAGTTCTTC
>NA|many|14|TRBJ1-2|TRBV27
CASSWRVAGYGYTF
TGTGCCAGCAGTTGGAGGGTGGCCGGATATGGCTACACCTTC
>NA|few|14|TRBJ2-2|TRBV18
CASSPSRGTGELFF
TGTGCCAGCTCACCAAGTAGAGGCACCGGGGAGCTGTTTTTT
>TRBD2|NA|13|TRBJ2-7|TRBV15
CATSKGLAGEQYF
TGTGCCACCAGCAAGGGACTAGCTGGCGAGCAGTACTTC
>NA|few|16|TRBJ2-3|TRBV11-1
CASSLLLAPTGDTQYF
TGCGCCAGCAGCTTGCTCCTAGCCCCGACGGGAGATACGCAGTATTTT
>NA|many|14|TRBJ2-7|TRBV20-1
CSARENSPSYEQYF
TGCAGTGCTAGAGAGAACAGTCCCTCCTACGAGCAGTACTTC
>NA|few|12|TRBJ2-4|TRBV20-1
CSATGVGNIQYF
TGCAGTGCTACCGGCGTAGGAAACATTCAGTACTTC
>NA|many|15|TRBJ2-7|TRBV28
CASSLMGLNAYEQYF
TGTGCCAGCAGTTTAATGGGCCTCAATGCCTACGAGCAGTACTTC
>TRBD1|many|19|TRBJ2-1|TRBV24-1
CATSDFMDRGPAGEYEQFF
TGTGCCACCAGTGATTTTATGGACAGGGGCCCCGCGGGGGAGTATGAGCAGTTCTTC
>NA|many|12|TRBJ2-7|TRBV20-1
CSARDLPYEQYF
TGCAGTGCTAGAGACCTGCCCTACGAGCAGTACTTC
>NA|many|15|TRBJ1-4|TRBV12-3/TRBV12-4
CASSRVTGPGEKLFF
TGTGCCAGCAGCCGGGTAACGGGGCCTGGTGAAAAACTGTTTTTT
>NA|NA|16|TRBJ1-1|TRBV5-5
CASSSLSLAVNTEAFF
TGTGCCAGCAGCTCCCTATCCCTGGCCGTCAACACTGAAGCTTTCTTT
>NA|NA|16|TRBJ2-4|TRBV10-3
CAISESTQVAKNIQYF
TGTGCCATCAGTGAGTCGACTCAAGTCGCCAAAAACATTCAGTACTTC
>TRBD1|many|15|TRBJ1-6|TRBV18
CASSPPGTGDSPLHF
TGTGCCAGCTCACCACCGGGAACAGGGGACTCACCCCTCCACTTT
>NA|many|14|TRBJ2-7|TRBV11-2
CASSLRTATYEQYF
TGTGCCAGCAGCTTACGGACAGCAACCTACGAGCAGTACTTC
>NA|few|13|TRBJ1-4|TRBV18
CASSPFSEEKLFF
TGTGCCAGCTCACCCTTTTCGGAAGAAAAACTGTTTTTT
>NA|many|15|TRBJ2-5|TRBV7-2
CASSASAAPQETQYF
TGTGCCAGCAGCGCTTCAGCCGCCCCTCAAGAGACCCAGTACTTC
>NA|many|13|TRBJ1-5|TRBV12-3/TRBV12-4
CASSQQGNQPQHF
TGTGCCAGCAGCCAACAGGGCAATCAGCCCCAGCATTTT
>NA|few|11|TRBJ2-7|TRBV6-2/TRBV6-3
CASSYGVDQYF
TGTGCCAGCAGTTACGGAGTGGATCAGTACTTC